This T cell receptor beta chain was retrieved from a study of shared T cell receptors in the human thymus. Germline CDR1 and CDR2: LNHNV and YYDKDF (reference sequence). The ends lost 5 bases at V and 4 bases at J; junction bases unmatched: 9. This CDR3 has 16 amino acids. The data were produced by immunoSEQ multiplex PCR, yet TCRdb's version contains in-frame clones alone and is incomplete. The table has hundreds of thousands of clones, about 89% seen once. These same data were also listed under a study on human thymus T cells. That study reports: Resections were taken during corrective heart surgery, and the thymus tissue came from these. What appeared biased in thymic and blood repertoires was the usage of V and J genes.

The clonotype was recovered from a boy under three years old with a congenital heart defect. The V call is TRBV15, the J call TRBJ2-1; 9 nucleotides match TRBD2. Sequenced sample: thymocytes. CDR3 nucleotide sequence: TGTGCCACCAGCTTAGAGCCCCTAGCGGGGTACAATGAGCAGTTCTTC. Translated, it gives CATSLEPLAGYNEQFF.